A selection of T cell receptor beta chains follows, all from one sample in a study of blood T cell repertoires in COVID-19. Repertoires were generated with immunoSEQ multiplex PCR, while TCRdb's copy carries only in-frame clones and drops some. The repertoire holds about 290,000 clones, with 89% as singletons. Sequenced input: peripheral blood. The receptors stem from a woman under 40 with COVID-19, enrolled during active disease. The CDR3 runs from the conserved cysteine through the conserved F or W.

v_call	cdr3_aa
TRBV5-1	CANRDRNNSPLHF
TRBV6-5	CASTRAGPGTGELFF
TRBV3-1/TRBV3-2	CASSPPGGRVNTEAFF
TRBV7-7	CASSLGGGMDEQFF
TRBV18	CASSPRERGLSYEQYF
TRBV28	CASSFLREIYGYTF
TRBV15	CATSREITGLTEAFF
TRBV7-6	CASSPSGSGSTDTQYF
TRBV6-5	CASRNSGGETQYF
TRBV30	CAWSELYYGYTF
TRBV27	CASSWQGYSYEQYF
TRBV11-2	CASSLRGGAGYTF
TRBV18	CASSPNAAEPGTGELFF